These 31 T cell receptor beta chains were sequenced from one sample in a study of tumor-infiltrating lymphocytes in primary liver carcinoma. Production of TCR beta cDNA used around 0.45 ug total RNA together with a constant-region primer. Slightly modified ARM-PCR with three nested multiplex PCR rounds yielded TCR beta libraries. Two initial PCR rounds of around 10 cycles each paired TRBV1-TRBV30 forward primers with a C-beta reverse primer. TCRdb called the multiplex PCR reads again in MiXCR, with one record for every CDR3 protein. Of 150,000 to 200,000 distinct CDR3 sequences in the sample, around 81% were seen once. It was from around 18-30 mg of unsorted bulk tissue that RNA and DNA were co-extracted. Sample: tumor tissue from primary liver carcinoma. The receptor set was obtained from a man in his forties or fifties with primary liver carcinoma and hepatitis B virus infection.

The chain joins TRBV5-1 to TRBJ2-1, with 8 bases identical to TRBD2. Per germline, CDR1 SGHRS and CDR2 YFSETQ. The length of the CDR3 is 16 residues. Trimming at V came to 4 bases and at J to 15 bases, leaving 21 bases not matched to a gene. The chain's CDR3 is CASSHLAGPDGDGRFF. DNA of the CDR3: TGCGCCAGCAGCCACTTAGCGGGGCCCGATGGGGATGGGCGGTTCTTC. Together with reference TRBV5-1 and TRBJ2-1, the CDR3 gives the full variable domain: KAGVTQTPRYLIKTRGQQVTLSCSPISGHRSVSWYQQTPGQGLQFLFEYFSETQRNKGNFPGRFSGRQFSNSRSEMNVSTLELGDSALYLCASSHLAGPDGDGRFFGPGTRLTVL.

Many counts were recorded for this clonotype. The chain recombines TRBV4-3 with TRBJ2-1, with D possibly called TRBD1 or TRBD2 (5 bases each). The germline V and J ends were trimmed by 0 bases and 6 bases, with 18 bases remaining between them. Germline lookup yields CDR1 LGHNA and CDR2 YSLEER. This CDR3 spans 17 amino acids. DNA of the CDR3: TGCGCCAGCAGCCAAGATTTGGACCAGGGACCTATCAATGAGCAGTTCTTC. Its translation: CASSQDLDQGPINEQFF.

This clonotype has only a few counts. V is TRBV7-3 and J is TRBJ2-5; 9 nucleotides match TRBD2. J was trimmed by 9 bases and V by 6 bases; bases with no gene match: 11. Germline-derived CDR1 and CDR2 are SGHTA and FQGTGA. This CDR3 has 14 residues. The CDR3 nucleotides read TGTGCCAGCAGTCTAGGAGGTAGCGGGAGTCCCCAGTACTTC. Its protein is CASSLGGSGSPQYF.

This clonotype was detected a few times. The chain combines TRBV5-1 with TRBJ2-7, with 13 nucleotides matching TRBD2. The CDR3 covers 15 residues. Germline V gene sequence: CDR1 SGHRS, CDR2 YFSETQ. J was trimmed by 7 bases and V by 4 bases; bases with no gene match: 8. The CDR3 DNA sequence: TGCGCCAGCAGCGTGGGGACTAGCGGGAACCCAGAGCAGTACTTC. This translates into CASSVGTSGNPEQYF.

Of note for this clonotype: At one boundary the junction diverges from the germline segment, which might be a read error. This chain uses TRBV7-8 with TRBJ2-7; D ambiguous. Per germline, CDR1 SGHVS and CDR2 FQNEAQ. This CDR3 spans 13 amino acids. Here the CDR3 DNA reads TGTGCCAGCAGCACGACTGATTCCTACGAACAGTACTTC. Its translation: CASSTTDSYEQYF.

Worth noting for this clonotype: Compared with germline, one end of the junction differs, possibly owing to a read error. The gene calls are TRBV6-2 or TRBV6-3 and TRBJ2-7; 13 bases are shared with TRBD2. The germline V gene has CDR1 MNHEY and CDR2 SVGEGT. The CDR3 has 17 residues. The CDR3 sequence is CDSSQGPGLAGTYAQYF. In DNA, the CDR3 is TGTGACAGCAGCCAGGGACCGGGACTAGCGGGGACCTACGCGCAGTACTTC.

This chain links TRBV29-1 with TRBJ2-3; D possibly corresponds to TRBD1 (6 bases). The CDR3 extends over 14 amino acids. The V gene's germline CDR1 is SQVTM and CDR2 ANQGSEA. Between the trimmed V and J ends, which lost 8 bases and 0 bases, there was a span of 15 bases. The CDR3 protein is CSIPEQGSTDTQYF. The DNA of the CDR3 is TGCAGCATACCGGAACAGGGAAGCACAGATACGCAGTATTTT.

To note about this clonotype: The junction departs from germline at one end; a sequencing error may be responsible. The chain is built from TRBV29-1 and TRBJ2-7; D perhaps matches TRBD1 (5 bases). The CDR3 runs 13 residues. Germline-derived CDR1 and CDR2 are SQVTM and ANQGSEA. As DNA, the CDR3 is TGCAGCGTTGCCCCGACAGAGCTCCACAAGCAGTGCTTC. Encoded protein: CSVAPTELHKQCF.

This sequence joins TRBV11-2 and TRBJ2-7, with D unresolved. The CDR3 is 15 residues long. CDR1 is SGHAT, CDR2 FQNNGV, per germline. The CDR3 bases are TGTGTCAGTAGCTTAGGATTAGGACGGTCCTACGAGCAGTACTTC. It yields the protein CVSSLGLGRSYEQYF.

A remark on this clonotype: Germline is not matched at one junction end, which may reflect a read error. The gene calls are TRBV6-1 and TRBJ1-6; no clear D gene. CDR3 length: 13 residues. Germline CDR1 MNHNS, CDR2 SASEGT. CDR3 loop: CTSSGLGNSPLHF. Written as DNA, the CDR3 is TGTACCAGCAGTGGATTAGGGAATTCACCCCTCCACTTT.

As for this clonotype: Since a much larger clone is just one base distant, this may be a read error. The V and J genes are TRBV7-9 and TRBJ2-4; D is undetermined. Germline V gives CDR1 SEHNR, CDR2 FQNEAQ (reference sequence). CDR3 size: 12 residues. The CDR3 protein is CVSSSPKNIQYF. CDR3 coding DNA: TGTGTCAGCAGCTCCCCAAAAAACATTCAGTACTTC.

As to this clonotype: One junction end disagrees with the germline gene, perhaps due to a read error. The chain joins TRBV11-1 to TRBJ2-3; possibly TRBD1 for D (5 bases). The J call could be wrong; TRBJ1-5 is a better fit for the DNA end. This CDR3 is 19 amino acids long. Germline CDR1 and CDR2: SGHAT and FQDESV (reference sequence). The CDR3 region has the DNA TGTGCAAGCAGTTCTGGGGGAAGCTCTGTTGGAGCCCGCACAGATACGCAGCATTTT. This gives the protein CASSSGGSSVGARTDTQHF.

Only one count was recorded for this clonotype. The junction departs from the called germline gene at one end, perhaps through a read error. The rearrangement uses TRBV30 and TRBJ1-1, with 8 nucleotides matching TRBD1. The germline V gene has CDR1 GTSNPN and CDR2 SVGIG (reference sequence). The CDR3 loop spans 14 amino acids. CDR3 amino acids: CTFTAGQANTESFF. For the CDR3, the DNA is TGTACCTTCACAGCGGGACAGGCTAACACTGAATCTTTCTTT.

In regard to this clonotype: Because it lacks the conserved phenylalanine or tryptophan at the end, this CDR3 is likely a read error. V and J are TRBV12-3 or TRBV12-4 and TRBJ2-7; no clear D. Trimming removed 6 bases at V and 3 bases at J, with 6 bases between. This CDR3 comprises 11 residues. CDR3 coding DNA: TGTGCCAGCAGCGGTTTCTACGAGCAGTACAAC. Amino acids: CASSGFYEQYN.

About this clonotype: Germline is not matched at one junction end, which may reflect a read error. V gene TRBV5-4 combines with J gene TRBJ2-3; D is undetermined. CDR3 length: 15 residues. CDR1 SGHNT and CDR2 YYREEE come from the germline V gene (reference sequence). CDR3 bases: TGTGCCAGTACCTCCTTCGTAGCTTCCACAAATACGCAGTATTTT. Protein product: CASTSFVASTNTQYF.

As for this clonotype: This clone may be a read error of a much larger clone one base away. The chain carries TRBV13 and TRBJ2-5; D perhaps matches TRBD2 (7 bases). Looked up from germline, CDR1 is PRHDT and CDR2 is FYEKMQ (reference sequence). The CDR3 is 17 amino acids. CDR3 in DNA: TGTGCCAACAGCTTGAGGGGGGTGGGCGGGGGTCAAGAGACCCAGTACTTC. This gives the protein CANSLRGVGGGQETQYF.

This clonotype came up a few times. One junction end disagrees with the germline gene, perhaps due to a read error. The chain uses TRBV11-3 and TRBJ2-7, with 7 bases identical to TRBD2. CDR1 is SGHNT, CDR2 YENEEA, per germline. This CDR3 comprises 14 residues. Here the CDR3 DNA reads TGTGTCAGCAGCCCTGGAGAAGGGGACTACGAGCGGTATTTC. Its protein product is CVSSPGEGDYERYF. The variable domain in full, with the rest retrieved from reference TRBV11-3 and TRBJ2-7, is EAGVVQSPRYKIIEKKQPVAFWCNPISGHNTLYWYLQNLGQGPELLIRYENEEAVDDSQLPKDRFSAERLKGVDSTLKIQPAELGDSAVYLCVSSPGEGDYERYFGPGTRLTVT.

Comments on this clonotype: The junction differs from germline at one of its ends, possibly a read error. V is TRBV12-3 or TRBV12-4 and J is TRBJ2-1; tentatively, D is TRBD1 (5 bases). The CDR3 extends over 13 amino acids. Written as DNA, the CDR3 is TGTGGCAGCAGTCTCGGACACAACAATGAGCAATTCTTC. Encoded protein: CGSSLGHNNEQFF.

At least ten counts were recorded for this clonotype. The J gene is TRBJ1-2, the V gene TRBV12-3 or TRBV12-4; perhaps TRBD1 as D (5 bases). The germline V and J ends were trimmed by 3 bases and 3 bases, with 14 bases remaining between them. The CDR3 sequence is 15 residues long. This chain's CDR3 is CASSLGQGVDYGYTF. CDR3 coding DNA: TGTGCCAGCAGTTTGGGTCAGGGAGTCGACTATGGCTACACCTTC.

To note about this clonotype: Possible read error: a much larger clone is one base away. The chain couples TRBV5-1 to TRBJ2-2, with 8 positions matching TRBD1. CDR3 length equals 14 residues. CDR1 is SGHRS, CDR2 YFSETQ, per germline. CDR3 bases: TGCACCAGCAGCTTGGGGACAGGTTCCGGGGAGCTGTTTTTT. Translation gives CTSSLGTGSGELFF.

The chain joins TRBV6-1 to TRBJ1-1; D call uncertain. Deletions cut 3 bases from V and 4 bases from J, with 6 bases between. Germline lookup yields CDR1 MNHNS and CDR2 SASEGT. This CDR3 comprises 12 residues. For the CDR3, the DNA is TGTGCCAGCAGTGAGTGGGGCACTGAAGCTTTCTTT. This translates into CASSEWGTEAFF.

A note on this clonotype: A read error may account for a junction end that differs from germline. The J gene is TRBJ1-3, the V gene TRBV12-3 or TRBV12-4, with D perhaps matching TRBD1 (5 bases). CDR3 size: 14 residues. In nucleotides, the CDR3 is TGTGCCAGCAGTTCGAGACAGCTTGGAAACACCATATGTTTC. Translating gives CASSSRQLGNTICF.

This clonotype was observed once. A junction end diverges from the germline sequence, so it may reflect a read error. V is TRBV4-2 and J is TRBJ2-7; 10 bases line up with TRBD2. The length of the CDR3 is 18 residues. The germline gives CDR1 LGHNA, CDR2 YNFKEQ. The CDR3 DNA sequence: TGTCCCAGCAGCCAAAATTCCCCGAGTAGCGGGAGGAAACACGAGCAGTACTTC. Translated: CPSSQNSPSSGRKHEQYF.

Of note for this clonotype: A junction end diverges from the germline sequence, so it may reflect a read error. The rearrangement uses TRBV5-1 and TRBJ2-3; a weak D match, TRBD1 (5 bases). CDR1 and CDR2 (germline): SGHRS, YFSETQ. The CDR3 length is 14 residues. The DNA of the CDR3 is TGCGCCAGCAGCTTACGGCAGGGCACAGATACGCACTATTTT. Encoded protein: CASSLRQGTDTHYF.

For this clonotype: Its ends do not fully match the called genes, so a read error is possible. The chain recombines TRBV28 with TRBJ2-5; D call uncertain. This CDR3 has 14 residues. Germline CDR1 MDHEN, CDR2 SYDVKM. The CDR3 region has the DNA TGCACCAGCAGTTTATTAGGGTTTGGGGAGACCCAGTACTTC. This codes for CTSSLLGFGETQYF.

Regarding this clonotype: The junction differs from germline at one of its ends, possibly a read error. This chain joins TRBV29-1 and TRBJ2-2, with 12 nucleotides matching TRBD1. The CDR3 totals 14 residues. Germline lookup yields CDR1 SQVTM and CDR2 ANQGSEA. CDR3 residues: CSGEGQGAPGELFF. As DNA, the CDR3 is TGTAGCGGTGAGGGACAGGGGGCGCCCGGGGAGCTGTTTTTT.

Worth noting for this clonotype: An end of the junction does not agree with germline; a read error may underlie this. The genes are TRBV6-1 and TRBJ1-5; D is unresolved. The J call could be wrong; TRBJ2-3 is a better fit for the DNA end. Germline lookup yields CDR1 MNHNS and CDR2 SASEGT. This CDR3 is built from 14 residues. Written as DNA, the CDR3 is TGTGCCAGCTGTGAAGTGGGTGGCAATCAGCCCCAGTATTTT. It is translated as CASCEVGGNQPQYF.

With regard to this clonotype: One junction end does not reproduce the germline sequence, and a read error may be involved. The chain links TRBV10-2 to TRBJ2-1; maybe TRBD2 (5 bases). The V gene's germline CDR1 is WSHSY and CDR2 SAAADI. CDR3 length equals 12 residues. CDR3 nucleotide sequence: TGTGCCAGCAGTGAGTCGACTCGGGGTCAGAGTTTC. It encodes CASSESTRGQSF.

This clonotype was seen just once. This sequence joins TRBV29-1 and TRBJ1-1; D unresolved. The CDR3 runs 12 residues. CDR1 SQVTM and CDR2 ANQGSEA come from the germline V gene. In DNA form, the CDR3 reads TGCTTCGTTGAAGATTCGGGCACTGAAGCTTTCTTT. It codes for CFVEDSGTEAFF.

On this clonotype: One end of the junction varies from germline; a read error may be responsible. The chain carries TRBV10-2 and TRBJ2-4; weak D call: TRBD2 (5 bases). The V gene's germline CDR1 is WSHSY and CDR2 SAAADI. CDR3 length: 15 amino acids. The CDR3 DNA follows: TGTGCGAGCAGTCCACAACAGCTAGCCAAAAACTCTCAGTACTTC. The encoded protein is CASSPQQLAKNSQYF.

About this clonotype: One junction end does not reproduce the germline sequence, and a read error may be involved. The chain recombines TRBV11-2 with TRBJ2-7; TRBD2 matches 7 bases. Germline V lookup: CDR1 SGHAT, CDR2 FQNNGV. The CDR3 is 15 amino acids. The CDR3 sequence: CASSVGLGRPYEHYF. In DNA, the CDR3 is TGTGCCAGCAGCGTAGGACTAGGACGGCCCTACGAGCACTACTTC.